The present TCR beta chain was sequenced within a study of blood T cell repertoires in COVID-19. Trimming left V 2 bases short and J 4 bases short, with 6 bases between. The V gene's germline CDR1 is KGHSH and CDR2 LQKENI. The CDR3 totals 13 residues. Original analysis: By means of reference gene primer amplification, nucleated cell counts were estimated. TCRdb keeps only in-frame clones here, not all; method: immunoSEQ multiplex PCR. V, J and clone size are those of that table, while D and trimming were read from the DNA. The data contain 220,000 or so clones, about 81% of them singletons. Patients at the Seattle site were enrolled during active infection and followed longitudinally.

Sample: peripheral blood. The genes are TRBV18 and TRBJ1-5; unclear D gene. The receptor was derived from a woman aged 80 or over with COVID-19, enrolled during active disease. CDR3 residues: CASSPTVNQPQHF. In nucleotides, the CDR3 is TGTGCCAGCTCACCAACAGTGAATCAGCCCCAGCATTTT.